This T cell receptor beta chain was observed in a study of shared clonotypes between healthy human individuals. Whole-study results and caveats: Naive subsets generally had larger estimated richness than memory subsets.

Regarding this clone: Its antigen is unidentified.

Clones were sequenced by immunoSEQ multiplex PCR, and TCRdb holds only the in-frame ones, with some missing. The table shows over 850,000 clones, with more than 75% occurring only once. Germline-derived CDR1 and CDR2 are SGHDT and YYEEEE. CDR3 length equals 17 residues. The ends lost 0 bases at V and 6 bases at J; junction bases unmatched: 12. The sequence was obtained from a man younger than 35 in good health. Some clones in this sample may be carry-over from other donors' samples. The material sequenced was memory CD4+ T cells from PBMCs. As to subset: CD45RA-negative fraction. V gene TRBV5-6 combines with J gene TRBJ2-5, with TRBD1 matching 9 bases. The CDR3 coding sequence is TGTGCCAGCAGCTTGGAGGTCGGGACAGGGCTAGTGAAGACCCAGTACTTC. Translation gives CASSLEVGTGLVKTQYF.